This paragraph reports one T cell receptor beta chain. The sample belongs to a study of cytomegalovirus exposure and HLA in healthy donors. The V end was cut by 0 bases, the J end by 6 bases, with 17 bases between. CDR1 and CDR2 from the germline V gene are KGHSY and FQNENV. The CDR3 contains 16 residues. Generated by immunoSEQ multiplex PCR, the TCRdb table keeps only in-frame clones and is missing some. Of roughly 190,000 clones listed, approximately 89% are singletons. The receptor's source is a young man in good health and CMV-seropositive. Sequenced sample: PBMCs. The rearrangement uses TRBV16 and TRBJ1-1, with D possibly matching TRBD1 (5 bases). The CDR3, as DNA: TGTGCCAGCAGCCAATCGGGGGACGTGAGGTTGGCTGAAGCTTTCTTT. It translates to CASSQSGDVRLAEAFF.